Sequencing of this TCR beta chain was carried out in a study of response to subunit inactivated influenza vaccine. General study findings and limits: Authors suggested each seasonal flu vaccination may recruit only limited numbers of new T cells.

MiXCR was run by TCRdb on the RT-PCR reads, yielding one entry per CDR3 protein. Of 500,000 to 600,000 distinct CDR3 sequences in the sample, 7.6% were seen once. This clonotype was seen a few times. What it recognizes is unknown. The CDR3 is made up of 15 amino acids. The germline CDR1 and CDR2 sequences are SEHNR and FQNEAQ (reference sequence). Trimming took off 1 base at V and 10 bases at J, with 16 bases between the two ends. The V gene is TRBV7-9, the J gene TRBJ1-4; D is possibly TRBD1 (6 bases). Sample: PBMCs from blood, taken around 25 months after vaccination. The clonotype was recovered from a man between 50 and 75 years old who received an inactivated influenza vaccine. CDR3: CASSLVQGQRGKLFF. CDR3 nucleotides: TGTGCCAGCAGCTTAGTTCAGGGGCAGAGGGGAAAACTGTTTTTT.